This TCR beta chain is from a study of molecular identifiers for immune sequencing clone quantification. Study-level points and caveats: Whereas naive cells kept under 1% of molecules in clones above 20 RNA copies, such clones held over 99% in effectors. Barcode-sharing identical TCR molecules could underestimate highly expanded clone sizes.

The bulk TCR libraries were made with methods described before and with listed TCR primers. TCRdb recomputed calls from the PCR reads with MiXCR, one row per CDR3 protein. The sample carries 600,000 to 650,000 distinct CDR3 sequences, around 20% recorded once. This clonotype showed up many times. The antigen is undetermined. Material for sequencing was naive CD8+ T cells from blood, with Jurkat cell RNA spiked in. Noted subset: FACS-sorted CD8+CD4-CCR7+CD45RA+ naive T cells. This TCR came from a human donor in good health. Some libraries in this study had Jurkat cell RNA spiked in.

CDR3 sequence reads: CASSLTSGIHEQYF. CDR3 sequence (DNA): TGTGCCAGCAGTTTAACTAGCGGCATCCACGAGCAGTACTTC. The V gene is TRBV27, the J gene TRBJ2-7, with 8 bases aligning to TRBD2. CDR3 length: 14 residues. V dropped 2 bases and J dropped 5; count of bases not matched to a gene: 5. Germline V CDR1 and CDR2: MNHEY, SMNVEV (reference sequence).